The text below deals with one T cell receptor (beta chain). Antigen specificity is unknown. Documented time point: week 3, after first cycle of checkpoint inhibitor. No patient had earlier systemic cancer treatment, concurrent immunosuppressants, or another active cancer. The source of the sample is a study of blood T cell dynamics during melanoma immunotherapy. About the research overall: Patients with metastatic melanoma got pembrolizumab or nivolumab-ipilimumab as first-line care. Study-level points and caveats: Whether repertoire-driving clones were melanoma-specific could not be determined.

TCRdb's copy holds only in-frame clones and misses some; the assay was immunoSEQ multiplex PCR. Among some 4,900 clones, approximately 91% were seen once, and the ten largest hold around 30%. CDR3 length: 15 amino acids. Per germline, CDR1 GTSNPN and CDR2 SVGIG (reference sequence). The junction had 9 bases not matched to a gene; V was cut back by 2 bases and J by 7 bases. The V and J genes are TRBV30 and TRBJ2-1, with 9 bases identical to TRBD1. The source of this sequence is a human donor with melanoma. Sequenced material: blood, taken from a patient treated with checkpoint blockade. This chain's CDR3 is CAWSKGGTGRNEQFF. The CDR3, as DNA: TGTGCCTGGAGTAAGGGAGGGACAGGGAGGAATGAGCAGTTCTTC.